The rows below give T cell receptor beta chains drawn from one sample of a study of OX40 agonist ivuxolimab in advanced cancers. Using immunoSEQ multiplex PCR, the repertoire was profiled, and TCRdb retains in-frame clones only, with some absent. The data show under 40,000 clones, around four fifths seen once. The specimen comprised CD4+ or CD8+ T cells sorted from blood, sampled in a trial of the OX40 agonist ivuxolimab. Receptors originate from an adult with an advanced solid tumor such as melanoma, head and neck, liver or kidney cancer. Both conserved end residues are part of each CDR3. The D gene is left open where the match is weak. Clone size is given for some rows only: seen once, a few or many times, or a class if the clone is expanded.

V	D	size	J	CDR3	DNA
TRBV27	-	-	TRBJ2-1	CASTLGGTIPRNEQFF	TGTGCCAGTACCTTAGGGGGGACTATCCCAAGGAATGAGCAGTTCTTC
TRBV5-4	TRBD2	-	TRBJ2-7	CASSPPGGEQYF	TGTGCCAGCAGCCCCCCGGGGGGTGAGCAGTACTTC
TRBV9	TRBD1	-	TRBJ1-3	CASSVADRDGNTIYF	TGTGCCAGCAGCGTCGCCGACAGGGATGGAAACACCATATATTTT
TRBV5-6	-	-	TRBJ1-6	CASSLETANNSPLHF	TGTGCCAGCAGCTTGGAGACAGCCAATAATTCACCCCTCCACTTT
TRBV28	-	-	TRBJ1-1	CASRFSSGGAPEAFF	TGTGCCAGCAGGTTTTCCTCCGGGGGGGCGCCTGAAGCTTTCTTT
TRBV6-1	-	-	TRBJ2-2	CASGGLSLTGELFF	TGTGCCAGCGGGGGCCTTTCTCTCACCGGGGAGCTGTTTTTT
TRBV7-9	-	once	TRBJ2-7	CASSTLRGGYEQYF	TGTGCCAGCAGCACCCTTAGAGGGGGCTACGAGCAGTACTTC
TRBV6-5	TRBD1	-	TRBJ2-5	CASTPYPGTGKTQYF	TGTGCCAGCACCCCCTATCCCGGGACAGGGAAGACCCAGTACTTC
TRBV5-8	TRBD1	-	TRBJ1-5	CASSFNRGGRINQPQHF	TGTGCCAGCAGCTTCAACAGGGGAGGGAGGATCAATCAGCCCCAGCATTTT
TRBV30	-	few	TRBJ1-3	CACTTAPSSGNTIYF	TGTGCCTGCACGACAGCCCCGAGCTCTGGAAACACCATATATTTT
TRBV6-5	-	-	TRBJ2-1	CASSLDTEQFF	TGTGCCAGCAGCCTCGACACTGAGCAGTTCTTC
TRBV5-4	TRBD2	-	TRBJ2-1	CASSLGLAGRAEQFF	TGTGCCAGCAGCTTGGGGCTAGCGGGAAGGGCTGAGCAGTTCTTC
TRBV7-3	-	-	TRBJ2-1	CASSETRVNEQFF	TGTGCCAGCAGTGAGACCCGAGTGAATGAGCAGTTCTTC
TRBV29-1	-	-	TRBJ1-1	CSVESGQGLSEAFF	TGCAGCGTTGAATCCGGCCAGGGCCTCTCTGAAGCTTTCTTT
TRBV15	-	-	TRBJ1-4	CATTQGRGEKLFF	TGTGCCACCACCCAGGGTCGCGGTGAAAAACTGTTTTTT
TRBV7-9	-	-	TRBJ1-2	CASSPLLIGGYTF	TGTGCCAGCAGCCCGCTCCTCATCGGAGGCTACACCTTC
TRBV9	TRBD1	-	TRBJ1-4	CASSVQGQINEKLFF	TGTGCCAGCAGCGTCCAGGGACAGATTAATGAAAAACTGTTTTTT
TRBV7-7	TRBD1	-	TRBJ2-1	CASSRDRGGNEQFF	TGTGCTAGCAGCAGGGACAGGGGAGGCAATGAGCAGTTCTTC
TRBV15	-	-	TRBJ1-4	CAISGEGRTNEKLFF	TGTGCCATCTCGGGGGAGGGGAGGACTAATGAAAAACTGTTTTTT
TRBV28	-	medium-sized	TRBJ1-5	CASSPTPRGQPQHF	TGTGCCAGCAGTCCAACCCCCAGGGGACAGCCCCAGCATTTT
TRBV5-6	-	-	TRBJ1-3	CASSPPGQPLSGNTIYF	TGTGCCAGCAGCCCACCCGGACAGCCACTCTCTGGAAACACCATATATTTT
TRBV10-3	-	few	TRBJ1-1	CAISERGTEAFF	TGTGCCATCAGTGAAAGGGGCACTGAAGCTTTCTTT
TRBV21-1	-	-	TRBJ1-1	CASSKAGSLDAFF	TGTGCCAGCAGCAAAGCGGGGAGTTTGGATGCTTTCTTT
TRBV4-1	-	once	TRBJ1-5	CASSQDDRINQPQHF	TGCGCCAGCAGCCAAGATGACCGGATTAATCAGCCCCAGCATTTT
TRBV11-2	TRBD2	-	TRBJ2-2	CASSLGLAATGELFF	TGTGCCAGCAGCTTAGGACTAGCGGCCACCGGGGAGCTGTTTTTT